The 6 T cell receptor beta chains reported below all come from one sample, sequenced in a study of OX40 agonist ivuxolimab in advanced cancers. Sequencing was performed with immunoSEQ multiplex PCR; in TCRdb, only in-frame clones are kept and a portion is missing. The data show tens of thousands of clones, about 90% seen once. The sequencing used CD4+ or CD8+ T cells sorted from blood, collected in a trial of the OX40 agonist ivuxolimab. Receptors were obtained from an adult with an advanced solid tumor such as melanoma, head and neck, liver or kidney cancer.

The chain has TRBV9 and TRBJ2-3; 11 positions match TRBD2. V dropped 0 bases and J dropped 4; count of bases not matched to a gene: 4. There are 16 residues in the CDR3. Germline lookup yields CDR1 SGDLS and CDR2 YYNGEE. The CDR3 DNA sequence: TGTGCCAGCAGCGTAGAAACTAGCGGGAGCCCAGATACGCAGTATTTT. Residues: CASSVETSGSPDTQYF.

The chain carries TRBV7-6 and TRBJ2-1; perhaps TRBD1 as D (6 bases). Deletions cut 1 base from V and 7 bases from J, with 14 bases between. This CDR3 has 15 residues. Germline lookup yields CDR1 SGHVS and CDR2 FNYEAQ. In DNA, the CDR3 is TGTGCCAGCAGCTTAGAGTTGCTCCAGGGGAATGAGCAGTTCTTC. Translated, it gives CASSLELLQGNEQFF.

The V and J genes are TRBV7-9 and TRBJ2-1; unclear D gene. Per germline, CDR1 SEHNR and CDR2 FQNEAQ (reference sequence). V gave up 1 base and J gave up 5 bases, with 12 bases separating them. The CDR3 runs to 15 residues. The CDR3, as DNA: TGTGCCAGCAGCTTAGGTTCTGCGAGCCACAATGAGCAGTTCTTC. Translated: CASSLGSASHNEQFF.

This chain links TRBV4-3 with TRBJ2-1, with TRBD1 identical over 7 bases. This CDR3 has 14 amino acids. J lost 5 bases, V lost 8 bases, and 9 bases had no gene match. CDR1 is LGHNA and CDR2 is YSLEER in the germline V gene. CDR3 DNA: TGCGCCAGCGGGATGGGACAGATAAACAATGAGCAGTTCTTC. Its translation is CASGMGQINNEQFF.

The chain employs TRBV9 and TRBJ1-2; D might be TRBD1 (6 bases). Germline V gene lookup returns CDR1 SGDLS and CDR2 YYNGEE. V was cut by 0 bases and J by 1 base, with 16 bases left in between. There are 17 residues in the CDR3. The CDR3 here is CASSVEGAGAINYGYTF. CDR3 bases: TGTGCCAGCAGCGTAGAGGGCGCGGGGGCAATTAACTATGGCTACACCTTC.

CDR3: CASSSPSLLASQNEQYF. The CDR3 bases are TGTGCCAGCAGCTCACCTTCGTTGCTAGCGAGTCAGAACGAGCAGTACTTC. The J gene is TRBJ2-7, the V gene TRBV5-8; D possibly corresponds to TRBD2 (6 bases). With 3 bases removed from V and 5 bases from J, the gap between germline ends came to 24 bases. This CDR3 has 17 residues. Germline loops: CDR1 SGHTS, CDR2 YDEGEE.